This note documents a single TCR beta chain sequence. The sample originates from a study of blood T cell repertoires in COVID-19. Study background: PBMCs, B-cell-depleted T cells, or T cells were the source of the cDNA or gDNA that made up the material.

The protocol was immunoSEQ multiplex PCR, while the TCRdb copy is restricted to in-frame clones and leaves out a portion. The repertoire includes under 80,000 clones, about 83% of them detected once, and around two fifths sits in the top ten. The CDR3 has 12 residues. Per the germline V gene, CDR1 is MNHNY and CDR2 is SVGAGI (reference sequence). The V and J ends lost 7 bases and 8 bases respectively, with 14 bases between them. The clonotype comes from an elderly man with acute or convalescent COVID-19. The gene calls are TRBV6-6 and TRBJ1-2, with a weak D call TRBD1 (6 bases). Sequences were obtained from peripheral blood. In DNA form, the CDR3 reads TGTGCCAGCAACCCGGGGGGCTGGGGCTACACCTTC. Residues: CASNPGGWGYTF.